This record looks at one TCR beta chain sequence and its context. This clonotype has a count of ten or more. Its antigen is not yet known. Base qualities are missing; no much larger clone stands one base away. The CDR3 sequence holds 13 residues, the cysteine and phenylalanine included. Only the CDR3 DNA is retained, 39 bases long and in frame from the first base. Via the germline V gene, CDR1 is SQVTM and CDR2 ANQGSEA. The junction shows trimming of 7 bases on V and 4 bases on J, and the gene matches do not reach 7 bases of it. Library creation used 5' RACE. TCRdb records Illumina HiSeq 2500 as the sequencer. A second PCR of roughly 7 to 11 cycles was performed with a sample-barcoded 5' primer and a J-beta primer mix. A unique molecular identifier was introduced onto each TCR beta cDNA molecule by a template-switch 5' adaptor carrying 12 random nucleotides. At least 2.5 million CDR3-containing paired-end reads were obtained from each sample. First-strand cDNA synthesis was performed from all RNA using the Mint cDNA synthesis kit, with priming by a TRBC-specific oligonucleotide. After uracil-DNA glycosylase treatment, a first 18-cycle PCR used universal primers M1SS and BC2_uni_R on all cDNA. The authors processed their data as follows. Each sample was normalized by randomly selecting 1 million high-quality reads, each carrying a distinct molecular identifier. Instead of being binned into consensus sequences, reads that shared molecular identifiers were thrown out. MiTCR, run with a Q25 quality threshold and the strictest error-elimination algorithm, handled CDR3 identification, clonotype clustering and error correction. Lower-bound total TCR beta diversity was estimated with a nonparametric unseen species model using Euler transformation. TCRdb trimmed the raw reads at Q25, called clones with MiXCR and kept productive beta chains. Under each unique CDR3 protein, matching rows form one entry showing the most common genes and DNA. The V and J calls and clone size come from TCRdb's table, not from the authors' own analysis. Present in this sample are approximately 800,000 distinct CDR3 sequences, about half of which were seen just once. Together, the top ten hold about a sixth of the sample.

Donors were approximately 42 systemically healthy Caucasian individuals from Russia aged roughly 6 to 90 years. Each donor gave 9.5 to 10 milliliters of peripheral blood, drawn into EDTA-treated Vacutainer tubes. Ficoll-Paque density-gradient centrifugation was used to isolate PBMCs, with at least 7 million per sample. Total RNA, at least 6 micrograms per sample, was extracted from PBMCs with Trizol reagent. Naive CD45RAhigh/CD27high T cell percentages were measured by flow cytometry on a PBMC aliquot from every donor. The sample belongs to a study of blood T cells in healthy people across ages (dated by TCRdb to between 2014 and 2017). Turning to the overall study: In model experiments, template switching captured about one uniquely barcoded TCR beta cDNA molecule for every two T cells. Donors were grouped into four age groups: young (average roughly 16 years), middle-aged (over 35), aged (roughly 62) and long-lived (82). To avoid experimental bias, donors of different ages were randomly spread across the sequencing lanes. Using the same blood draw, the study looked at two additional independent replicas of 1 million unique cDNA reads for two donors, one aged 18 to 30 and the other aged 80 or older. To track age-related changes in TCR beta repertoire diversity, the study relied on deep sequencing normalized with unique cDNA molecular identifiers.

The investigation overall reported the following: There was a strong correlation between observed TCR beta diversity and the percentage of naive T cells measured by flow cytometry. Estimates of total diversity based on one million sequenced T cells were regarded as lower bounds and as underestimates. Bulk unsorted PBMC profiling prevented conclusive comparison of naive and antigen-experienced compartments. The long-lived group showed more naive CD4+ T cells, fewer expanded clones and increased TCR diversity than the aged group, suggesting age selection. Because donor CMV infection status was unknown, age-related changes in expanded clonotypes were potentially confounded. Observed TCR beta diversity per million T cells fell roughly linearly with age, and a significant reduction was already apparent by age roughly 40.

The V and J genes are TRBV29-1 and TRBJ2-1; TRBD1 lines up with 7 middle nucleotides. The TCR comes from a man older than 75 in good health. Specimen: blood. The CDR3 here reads CSAPGQTYNEQFF. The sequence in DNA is TGCAGCGCCCCGGGACAGACATACAATGAGCAGTTCTTC.